Following are 27 T cell receptor beta chains from one sample sequenced in a study of T cells in Graves' hyperthyroidism and ophthalmopathy. Amplification of TCR beta CDR3 regions was performed using RNA transcripts as template. The HTBI primer set drove a first-round RT-PCR of the TCR CDR3. A single record per CDR3 protein comes from TCRdb applying MiXCR to the multiplex PCR reads. This sample has 450,000 to 500,000 distinct CDR3 sequences, with about 20% found just once. The sequencing input was blood. Every receptor here comes from a woman in her 70s with Graves' ophthalmopathy.

The table lists this clonotype with a few counts. The chain links TRBV6-2 or TRBV6-3 to TRBJ1-1, with D tentatively TRBD1 (5 bases). The germline V and J ends were trimmed by 4 bases and 4 bases, with 13 bases remaining between them. Per germline, CDR1 MNHEY and CDR2 SVGEGT. This CDR3 is built from 14 residues. The CDR3 region is CASSLQVISTEAFF. The CDR3 nucleotides are TGTGCCAGCAGTTTACAGGTAATAAGCACTGAAGCTTTCTTT.

This rearrangement joins TRBV3-1 to TRBJ2-2, with TRBD1 matching over 9 bases. The junction had 3 bases not matched to a gene; V was cut back by 3 bases and J by 1 base. The CDR3 loop spans 16 amino acids. CDR1 is LGHDT and CDR2 is YNNKEL in the germline V gene (reference sequence). CDR3 sequence reads: CASSQGQGLNTGELFF. For the CDR3, the DNA is TGTGCCAGCAGCCAGGGACAGGGATTGAACACCGGGGAGCTGTTTTTT.

V gene TRBV25-1 combines with J gene TRBJ1-1; tentatively, D is TRBD1 (5 bases). The CDR3 sequence is 15 residues long. Germline lookup yields CDR1 MGHDK and CDR2 SYGVNS. The V gene lost 2 bases and the J gene lost 8 bases, with 18 bases spanning the gap. CDR3 in DNA: TGTGCCAGCAGTGAACCGCGACAGAGCAGGGAGGAAGCTTTCTTT. It specifies CASSEPRQSREEAFF.

This chain joins TRBV6-1 and TRBJ2-7, with D perhaps assigned TRBD1 or TRBD2 (6 bases each). CDR1 MNHNS and CDR2 SASEGT come from the germline V gene. The germline V and J ends were trimmed by 7 bases and 0 bases, with 13 bases remaining between them. This CDR3 comprises 14 residues. The CDR3 loop reads CASIRGGSSYEQYF. The DNA of the CDR3 is TGTGCCAGCATTAGAGGGGGGAGCTCCTACGAGCAGTACTTC.

The chain has TRBV30 and TRBJ2-7, with a tentative D call TRBD2 (6 bases). Germline CDR1 is GTSNPN and CDR2 is SVGIG (reference sequence). The CDR3 extends over 14 amino acids. V was trimmed by 3 bases and J by 2 bases, leaving 14 bases between them. CDR3 amino acids: CAWSRLGTTYEQYF. DNA for the CDR3: TGTGCCTGGAGCCGACTAGGAACGACCTACGAGCAGTACTTC.

Ten or more counts support this clonotype. The V gene is TRBV20-1, the J gene TRBJ1-1; 9 bases match TRBD1. CDR3 size: 15 residues. Germline values: CDR1 DFQATT, CDR2 SNEGSKA (reference sequence). Unmatched junction bases numbered 7, after V lost 1 base and J lost 4 bases. CDR3: CSARAHTGGSTEAFF. The CDR3 DNA follows: TGCAGTGCTAGAGCTCATACAGGGGGCAGCACTGAAGCTTTCTTT.

The table lists this clonotype with many counts. The V and J genes are TRBV12-3 or TRBV12-4 and TRBJ1-5, with TRBD1 matching over 7 bases. The length of the CDR3 is 13 residues. Trimming at V came to 6 bases and at J to 3 bases, leaving 2 bases not matched to a gene. The CDR3 nucleotides are TGTGCCAGCAGAGACAGGGCCAATCAGCCCCAGCATTTT. This translates into CASRDRANQPQHF.

V and J are TRBV6-5 and TRBJ2-7; D is perhaps TRBD1 or TRBD2 (5 bases each). Germline-derived CDR1 and CDR2 are MNHEY and SVGAGI. CDR3 length: 16 residues. The V end was cut by 4 bases, the J end by 2 bases, with 18 bases between. The CDR3 protein is CASSLASGTVTYEQYF. The DNA of the CDR3 is TGTGCCAGCAGTTTAGCCTCCGGGACGGTGACCTACGAGCAGTACTTC.

This clonotype has only a few counts. The V gene is TRBV5-1, the J gene TRBJ1-4, with 7 bases fitting TRBD1. CDR1 is SGHRS, CDR2 YFSETQ, per germline. Losses at the gene ends were 4 bases for V and 8 bases for J; bases not matched to a gene: 8. The CDR3 contains 14 residues. The CDR3 DNA sequence: TGCGCCAGCAGCATGGGACAGCCAAGCGAAAAACTGTTTTTT. Amino acids: CASSMGQPSEKLFF.

The CDR3 spells CASSSGSGRRTDTQYF. CDR3 DNA sequence: TGTGCCAGCAGCTCGGGTAGCGGGAGGCGCACAGATACGCAGTATTTT. This chain connects TRBV7-2 to TRBJ2-3, with 10 nucleotides matching TRBD2. Trimming took 4 bases from V and 1 from J; bases not matched to a gene: 5. The germline V gene encodes CDR1 SGHTA and CDR2 FQGNSA. CDR3 length equals 16 residues.

The chain joins TRBV20-1 to TRBJ2-5; D gene unclear. Germline-derived CDR1 and CDR2 are DFQATT and SNEGSKA (reference sequence). The ends were cut back, 5 bases at V and 0 bases at J, with 16 bases in the middle. The CDR3 loop spans 15 amino acids. The CDR3 DNA is TGCAGTGCTCCCAGACCGGCGGAGTACCAAGAGACCCAGTACTTC. This sequence encodes CSAPRPAEYQETQYF.

The rearrangement joins TRBV5-1 to TRBJ2-7; 7 bases align to TRBD2. CDR1 and CDR2 from the germline V gene are SGHRS and YFSETQ. V shed 2 bases and J 5 bases; nucleotides not matched to a gene: 7. This CDR3 region has 14 residues. Here the CDR3 reads CASSLTLGGNEQYF. The CDR3 region has the DNA TGCGCCAGCAGCTTAACCCTCGGGGGGAACGAGCAGTACTTC.

This clonotype appeared many times. This CDR3 is CASSGPSTDTQYF. The CDR3 nucleotides are TGTGCCAGCAGCGGCCCTAGCACAGATACGCAGTATTTT. V gene TRBV7-2 combines with J gene TRBJ2-3; no reliable D call. The CDR3 extends over 13 amino acids. Germline-derived CDR1 and CDR2 are SGHTA and FQGNSA. Trimming removed 5 bases at V and 0 bases at J, with 6 bases between.

The chain employs TRBV5-1 and TRBJ2-7; a possible D gene is TRBD2 (5 bases). V was clipped by 0 bases and J by 7 bases, with 11 bases between them. CDR3 size: 13 residues. The germline gives CDR1 SGHRS, CDR2 YFSETQ. CDR3 nucleotide sequence: TGCGCCAGCAGCTTGGACGGGGTAAGAGAGCAGTACTTC. Its translation is CASSLDGVREQYF.

The gene calls are TRBV27 and TRBJ1-4; possible D gene TRBD1, 6 bases. This CDR3 has 14 amino acids. The germline V gene has CDR1 MNHEY and CDR2 SMNVEV (reference sequence). V lost 2 bases, J lost 7 bases, and 11 bases lay in between. The CDR3 DNA is TGTGCCAGCAGTTTAAGGAGGGGGGGTGAAAAACTGTTTTTT. It yields the protein CASSLRRGGEKLFF.

The chain uses TRBV6-2 or TRBV6-3 and TRBJ1-5; D unresolved. Trimming stripped 3 bases from V and 1 base from J, with 13 bases between. From germline, CDR1 is MNHEY and CDR2 SVGEGT. This CDR3 has 16 residues. CDR3 region: CASSYAAATSNQPQHF. Written as DNA, the CDR3 is TGTGCCAGCAGTTATGCGGCAGCTACAAGCAATCAGCCCCAGCATTTT.

Ten or more counts support this clonotype. The chain couples TRBV15 to TRBJ1-1; D gene unclear. The CDR3 totals 15 residues. Germline V gene sequence: CDR1 LNHNV, CDR2 YYDKDF (reference sequence). The germline V and J ends were trimmed by 0 bases and 0 bases, with 8 bases remaining between them. The DNA of the CDR3 is TGTGCCACCAGCAGAGATCCCGGAATGAACACTGAAGCTTTCTTT. Its translation is CATSRDPGMNTEAFF. The complete variable domain, with remaining parts taken from reference TRBV15 and TRBJ1-1, reads DAMVIQNPRYQVTQFGKPVTLSCSQTLNHNVMYWYQQKSSQAPKLLFHYYDKDFNNEADTPDNFQSRRPNTSFCFLDIRSPGLGDTAMYLCATSRDPGMNTEAFFGQGTRLTVV.

This clonotype appeared a few times. This chain uses TRBV20-1 with TRBJ2-5; possible D gene TRBD1, 6 bases. Trimming pared 6 bases from V and 1 base from J, leaving 12 bases between. The CDR3 covers 13 residues. Germline V CDR1 and CDR2: DFQATT, SNEGSKA (reference sequence). In nucleotides, the CDR3 is TGCAGTGCCAGCCGGACAGTCCAAGAGACCCAGTACTTC. Its translation: CSASRTVQETQYF.

This chain links TRBV15 with TRBJ2-3; D ambiguous. Per the germline V gene, CDR1 is LNHNV and CDR2 is YYDKDF (reference sequence). V was clipped by 1 base and J by 6 bases, with 2 bases between them. This CDR3 region has 11 residues. DNA for the CDR3: TGTGCCACCAGCAGAGTTGATACGCAGTATTTT. Translation: CATSRVDTQYF.

In its sample, this clonotype was seen a few times. This chain connects TRBV20-1 to TRBJ2-7; tentatively, D is TRBD1 (7 bases). This CDR3 is 11 amino acids long. Trimming shortened V by 6 bases and J by 9 bases, and 15 bases separated the two germline ends. Germline V gene sequence: CDR1 DFQATT, CDR2 SNEGSKA (reference sequence). CDR3: CSAWQGGGQYF. The CDR3 region has the DNA TGCAGTGCATGGCAGGGGGGCGGGCAGTACTTC.

This clonotype was detected only once. The chain employs TRBV6-2 or TRBV6-3 and TRBJ2-1; 7 nucleotides match TRBD2. Germline CDR1 reads MNHEY; CDR2 reads SVGEGT. The V segment lost 6 bases and the J segment 3 bases; nucleotides outside the gene matches: 5. The CDR3 has 14 residues. The CDR3 DNA is TGTGCCAGCAGACCAAGCGGGGACTACAATGAGCAGTTCTTC. Translated: CASRPSGDYNEQFF.

V is TRBV20-1 and J is TRBJ2-1; 8 bases are a match to TRBD2. With 6 bases clipped from V and 6 bases from J, the junction kept 16 bases outside the gene matches. CDR1 is DFQATT and CDR2 is SNEGSKA in the germline V gene (reference sequence). This CDR3 is built from 16 residues. CDR3 residues: CSATLIGLGTSNEQFF. CDR3 nucleotides: TGCAGTGCCACTCTCATCGGGCTCGGGACTAGCAATGAGCAGTTCTTC.

With regard to this clonotype: It may be a read error: a sequence one base away is much more abundant. Because the CDR3's place on the DNA is in doubt, the DNA is left out and the CDR3 is given as listed by TCRdb. The chain has TRBV6-1 and TRBJ1-3; the table assigns TRBD1, which was not confirmed against the DNA. The CDR3 is 14 residues long, ends included. From germline, CDR1 is MNHNS and CDR2 SASEGT. This chain's CDR3 is CASSEVGVGNTTYF.

This clonotype was counted between two and nine times. The chain uses TRBV3-1 and TRBJ1-2, with D perhaps matching TRBD1 (6 bases). CDR1 and CDR2 from the germline V gene are LGHDT and YNNKEL (reference sequence). V shed 3 bases and J shed 2 bases, with 19 bases lying between them. The CDR3 is 17 amino acids. In DNA, the CDR3 is TGTGCCAGCAGCCACGTCCGAGGGGGGGCAGGGAACTATGGCTACACCTTC. It translates to CASSHVRGGAGNYGYTF. Full variable domain (rest looked up from reference TRBV3-1 and TRBJ1-2): DTAVSQTPKYLVTQMGNDKSIKCEQNLGHDTMYWYKQDSKKFLKIMFSYNNKELIINETVPNRFSPKSPDKAHLNLHINSLELGDSAVYFCASSHVRGGAGNYGYTFGSGTRLTVV.

V is TRBV6-2 or TRBV6-3 and J is TRBJ1-5; D gene ambiguous. The CDR3 has 13 residues. Germline V gene data show CDR1 as MNHEY and CDR2 as SVGEGT. Trimming stripped 1 base from V and 9 bases from J, with 10 bases between. CDR3 sequence reads: CASSYFDGGPQHF. CDR3 bases: TGTGCCAGCAGTTACTTTGATGGTGGGCCCCAGCATTTT.

The chain employs TRBV5-1 and TRBJ2-3, with 7 bases aligning to TRBD2. V trimming: 1 base; J trimming: 3 bases; junction bases outside the gene matches: 5. CDR1 SGHRS and CDR2 YFSETQ come from the germline V gene. This CDR3 comprises 15 residues. CDR3 loop: CASSLPSSGTDTQYF. DNA for the CDR3: TGCGCCAGCAGCTTGCCAAGTAGCGGGACAGATACGCAGTATTTT.

This clonotype has more than one count but fewer than ten. This rearrangement joins TRBV28 to TRBJ2-7, with D perhaps TRBD1 (6 bases). From germline, CDR1 is MDHEN and CDR2 SYDVKM. Trimming took 5 bases from V and 3 from J, leaving 14 bases between them. CDR3 length: 14 amino acids. This CDR3 is CASSTGTPVYEQYF. Here the CDR3 DNA reads TGTGCCAGCAGTACCGGGACACCGGTCTACGAGCAGTACTTC.